This TCR beta chain appears in the sequencing data of a study of identical twins (dated by TCRdb to 2016 to 2017). Context from the whole study: To test whether fetal clonotypes persist, this study deep-sequenced TCR alpha and beta repertoires from monozygotic twins, from unrelated adults of various ages, and from cord blood. To rule out contamination, the twin experiments were replicated at different times with different library preparation protocols.

Points on this clonotype: Its antigen remains undetermined. There are no base qualities to consult, and no much larger clone falls within one base.

Every donor was a healthy Caucasian. Three pairs of female monozygotic twins, all aged roughly 18 to 30 years, made up the twin cohort. Miltenyi CD45RO+ enrichment and human naive T-cell isolation kits were used to isolate memory (CD45RO+) and naive T cells from PBMC. The investigation overall reported the following: Compared with coincidental sharing between unrelated individuals, an excess of low generation-probability sequences was observed among out-of-frame TCR alpha sequences shared between twins. In monozygotic twins, recombination models systematically underestimated out-of-frame TCR alpha sharing, but the models matched the sharing seen between unrelated individuals. The excess sharing between twins in beta out-of-frame sequences was weaker because fewer shared sequences reduced the signal-to-noise ratio. Conclusions relied on cross-sectional statistical analysis, since the same donors could not be followed over many years. Fewer insertions were carried by abundant cord blood beta clonotypes, a similar but weaker trend appeared in young adult naive repertoires, and no such trend appeared in memory repertoires. Invariant T cells such as MAIT and iNKT could partly confound zero-insertion analyses, though diverse VJ usage argued against this for most clonotypes.

CDR1 MNHNS and CDR2 SASEGT were looked up in the germline V gene. The junction carries 15 bases between V and J, which are trimmed by 8 bases and 7 bases respectively. The CDR3 runs 12 amino acids, cysteine and phenylalanine included. Here the CDR3 DNA is all that survives: 36 bases in frame from base 1. The library was prepared using 5' RACE. Sequencing was performed on an Illumina HiSeq 2000. Template switching introduced a universal primer binding site; the final cDNA contained a unique molecular identifier, enabling accurate counting of TCR cDNA molecules. First-strand cDNA for TCR alpha and beta chains was synthesized from specific primers in the conserved constant-segment region. To control for contamination, every cDNA library was double barcoded, receiving both a SMART-Mk sample barcode and Illumina barcodes. TruSeq adapter sequences along with Illumina sample barcodes were introduced in two successive PCR steps. Sequencing of the TCR alpha and beta cDNA libraries was done on the Illumina HiSeq platform using custom primers. The authors' pipeline ran thus. MiGEC was used to process raw reads and extract unique molecular identifiers, and MiXCR was used to find CDR3 positions. For each individual, recombination models were inferred using an EM algorithm with the repgenHMM and IGoR tools. The tcR package in R was used for shared clonotype analysis, with sharing normalized by the product of cloneset sizes. To study raw recombination free of thymic and clonal selection effects, out-of-frame nonproductive sequences were analyzed. TCRdb's own reprocessing of the public reads used fastp at Q25 and MiXCR and kept productive beta chains. Records with the same CDR3 protein are collapsed into one entry carrying the most frequent genes and DNA. TCRdb's processing, not the authors' own work, is the source of the V and J calls. This sample comprises about 260,000 distinct CDR3 sequences, 5.5% to 8% of them detected only once. Clones ranked in the top ten supply roughly 3.9% of the sample.

In addition, the sample was reused for a study of yellow fever vaccine responses in identical twins. The second study's paper adds: According to the authors, the vaccine-induced T cell response in identical twins seemed to be partly convergent and partly specific to each individual. The study precisely tracked vaccine-responding T cell clones in identical twins.

The source material was memory (CD45RO+) T cells sorted from blood. What this sample's cell subset or site label stands for: CD45RO+ enriched T cells. The chain uses TRBV6-1 and TRBJ2-7, with the D call perhaps TRBD1 or TRBD2, as 5 bases match in each case. The TCR was taken from a woman younger than 35 in good health. DNA sequence: TGTGCCAGCCGCCTCGGCAGGGAGGAGCAGTACTTC. Translation gives CASRLGREEQYF.